This is a list of T cell receptor beta chains from one sample in a study of T cells in Graves' hyperthyroidism and ophthalmopathy. TCRdb recomputed calls from the multiplex PCR reads with MiXCR, one row per CDR3 protein. This sample has fewer than 400,000 distinct CDR3 sequences; more than 12% occur once, and the top ten carry approximately 29%. The sequencing input was blood. All receptors come from a man aged 50 to 60 with Graves' ophthalmopathy. CDR3s include the opening cysteine and the closing phenylalanine or tryptophan. The D gene is left open where the match is weak. Size is stated for part of the rows, as once, few or many counts, or as a class when the clone is expanded.

TRBJ2-1 | TRBD2 | TRBV28 | few | TGTGCCAGCAGTTCACCTGGCGGGGGGGCCCATGAGCAGTTCTTC | CASSSPGGGAHEQFF
TRBJ1-5 | - | TRBV11-2 | many | TGTGCCAGCAGCTGGGGGGGGGGAGGCAATCAGCCCCAGCATTTT | CASSWGGGGNQPQHF
TRBJ1-5 | TRBD1 | TRBV20-1 | many | TGCAGTGCCTCGTATGGGACAGCTAGCAATCAGCCCCAGCATTTT | CSASYGTASNQPQHF
TRBJ2-3 | - | TRBV20-1 | - | TGCAGTGCTAGAGATCCCTTGAATACGCAGTATTTT | CSARDPLNTQYF
TRBJ2-5 | - | TRBV29-1 | many | TGCAGCGTTGAAGGAGAGACGCAAGAGACCCAGTACTTC | CSVEGETQETQYF
TRBJ1-1 | - | TRBV20-1 | many | TGCAGTGCCAAGAGCAGGGGATTAAACACTGAAGCTTTCTTT | CSAKSRGLNTEAFF
TRBJ2-3 | TRBD2 | TRBV6-1 | - | TGTGCCAGCAGTCCCCGACTACGGGTAGCGGGGGGGGGCGATACGCAGTATTTT | CASSPRLRVAGGGDTQYF
TRBJ1-3 | - | TRBV29-1 | - | TGCAGCATGAACTCTGGAAACACCATATATTTT | CSMNSGNTIYF
TRBJ2-1 | TRBD2 | TRBV20-1 | many | TGCAGTGCTAGGTCATTTGGGCAGGGGGCTAGCGGGAGCTACAATGAGCAGTTCTTC | CSARSFGQGASGSYNEQFF
TRBJ2-6 | - | TRBV7-9 | many | TGTGCCAGCAGCTTTGACCTCTCTGGGGCCAACGTCCTGACTTTC | CASSFDLSGANVLTF
TRBJ2-5 | TRBD2 | TRBV11-2 | many | TGTGCCAGCAGCGCGACTGGTAGCGGGGGTGAGACCCAGTACTTC | CASSATGSGGETQYF